What follows is one T cell receptor (beta chain) and its context. Its antigen is not known. This specimen comes from a study of siplizumab effects on memory and regulatory T cells. Clones were read by immunoSEQ multiplex PCR, and TCRdb kept only the in-frame ones, dropping some. The sample records 100,000 or so clones, 93% being singletons. Study conclusions and caveats: Proliferating CD4+ or CD8+ clones, roughly 80-97% of them, lacked an assignable naive or memory phenotype.

CDR3 size: 18 residues. Sample: non-Treg CD4+ T cells sorted from blood. V is TRBV21-1 and J is TRBJ2-3; no check of the table's D call, TRBD1, against the DNA was made. TRBV21-1 is given as a pseudogene. The clonotype originates from a human donor in good health. The CDR3 protein is CASSKEGRRQGGTDTQYF. In DNA form, the CDR3 reads TGTGCCAGCAGCAAAGAAGGGAGGCGACAGGGCGGCACAGATACGCAGTATTTT.